The 24 T cell receptor beta chains presented below share a single source sample, sequenced in a study of somatic mutations in cytotoxic T cells in rheumatoid arthritis. Profiled with immunoSEQ multiplex PCR; TCRdb holds only in-frame clones, not every one. This table has under 15,000 clones, around 74% appearing once. Specimen: CD8+ T cells sorted from blood. All receptors come from a woman aged 35 to 49 in good health.

This chain connects TRBV28 to TRBJ1-1; possibly TRBD1 for D (5 bases). The CDR3 runs to 15 residues. Germline V gives CDR1 MDHEN, CDR2 SYDVKM. V shed 4 bases and J shed 1 base, with 13 bases lying between them. In DNA, the CDR3 is TGTGCCAGCAGTTGGTGGGGCAGGGAGAACACTGAAGCTTTCTTT. This codes for CASSWWGRENTEAFF.

This clone was detected only once. The rearrangement uses TRBV2 and TRBJ1-2; D gene ambiguous. CDR3 size: 12 residues. Germline V gives CDR1 SNHLY, CDR2 FYNNEI. The V gene lost 3 bases and the J gene lost 6 bases, with 8 bases spanning the gap. The CDR3 DNA sequence: TGTGCCAGCAGTGAGGAGCGAGATGGCTACACCTTC. Translating it yields CASSEERDGYTF.

The V and J genes are TRBV12-2 and TRBJ2-2. TRBV12-2 is listed as a pseudogene. CDR3 length: 16 residues. The DNA of the CDR3 is TGTGCAAGTCGCACCAACGTTCCGGGGCCCACCGGGGAGCTGTTTTTT. It is translated as CASRTNVPGPTGELFF.

This clone showed up just a few times. The CDR3 loop is CSVFGISGNTIYF. In nucleotides, the CDR3 is TGCAGCGTTTTTGGGATCTCTGGAAACACCATATATTTT. This chain uses TRBV29-1 with TRBJ1-3; D is ambiguous. CDR3 size: 13 residues. The germline V gene has CDR1 SQVTM and CDR2 ANQGSEA. V dropped 5 bases and J dropped 0 bases, with 8 bases sitting between them.

The gene calls are TRBV5-6 and TRBJ2-2, with D possibly matching TRBD1 (6 bases). This CDR3 region has 15 residues. The V gene's germline CDR1 is SGHDT and CDR2 YYEEEE. V lost 1 base to trimming and J lost 4 bases, with 11 bases between them. In DNA, the CDR3 is TGTGCCAGCAGCTTGTGGGGGCGGGTCACCGGGGAGCTGTTTTTT. As protein: CASSLWGRVTGELFF.

In regard to this clone: The junction departs from the called germline gene at one end, perhaps through a read error. This chain uses TRBV7-7 with TRBJ2-7; possible D gene TRBD2, 6 bases. The V gene's germline CDR1 is SSHAT and CDR2 FNYEAQ (reference sequence). The CDR3 runs 15 residues. CDR3 sequence reads: CASSPSDMGLDEQYF. The CDR3 region has the DNA TGTGCTAGCAGCCCATCGGACATGGGACTGGACGAGCAGTACTTC.

V gene TRBV5-6 combines with J gene TRBJ1-2, with TRBD1 as a possible D gene (5 bases). The germline CDR1 and CDR2 sequences are SGHDT and YYEEEE. V was trimmed by 4 bases and J by 4 bases, leaving 17 bases between them. The CDR3 sequence is 15 residues long. This chain's CDR3 is CASSDETSGGYGYTF. The CDR3 DNA follows: TGTGCCAGCAGCGATGAGACCTCTGGGGGCTATGGCTACACCTTC.

The chain recombines TRBV27 with TRBJ1-2; no clear D gene. Per germline, CDR1 MNHEY and CDR2 SMNVEV (reference sequence). The CDR3 has 13 amino acids. Between the trimmed V and J ends, which lost 7 bases and 3 bases, there was a span of 12 bases. DNA for the CDR3: TGTGCCAGCACTTCCCCCCGGGACTATGGCTACACCTTC. This translates into CASTSPRDYGYTF.

The chain has TRBV2 and TRBJ1-3; D unclear. The CDR3 sequence is 13 residues long. Germline CDR1 and CDR2: SNHLY and FYNNEI. The V end was cut by 3 bases, the J end by 6 bases, with 9 bases between. CDR3 sequence: CASSDESINTIYF. CDR3 DNA sequence: TGTGCCAGCAGTGACGAAAGTATAAACACCATATATTTT.

J is TRBJ2-1 and V is TRBV2, with TRBD2 identical over 10 bases. This CDR3 has 15 amino acids. In germline, CDR1 is SNHLY, CDR2 FYNNEI. V shed 8 bases, J shed 7 bases, and the junction held 11 bases outside the gene matches. The CDR3 here is CASPGSGRDGNEQFF. Here the CDR3 DNA reads TGTGCCAGCCCTGGGAGCGGGAGGGATGGTAATGAGCAGTTCTTC.

The V gene is TRBV19, the J gene TRBJ1-2, with D perhaps TRBD1 (5 bases). Germline CDR1 is LNHDA and CDR2 is SQIVND (reference sequence). The CDR3 runs 16 residues. V lost 2 bases and J lost 2, with 15 bases in between. The CDR3 bases are TGTGCCAGTAGTATAACCCCCGGACAACCCAACTATGGCTACACCTTC. Translation: CASSITPGQPNYGYTF.

J is TRBJ2-3 and V is TRBV5-6, with D hard to call. The CDR3 spans 14 residues. The germline gives CDR1 SGHDT, CDR2 YYEEEE. V lost 0 bases and J lost 7, with 12 bases in between. The CDR3 reads CASSLESLGNTQYF. The CDR3, as DNA: TGTGCCAGCAGCTTGGAATCGCTGGGGAATACGCAGTATTTT.

This clone was found a few times. This chain links TRBV2 with TRBJ2-2; D might be TRBD1 (6 bases). This CDR3 contains 15 residues. Germline V gives CDR1 SNHLY, CDR2 FYNNEI. Trimming pared 7 bases from V and 5 bases from J, leaving 17 bases between. The CDR3 loop is CASTLQRQGTGELFF. CDR3 bases: TGTGCCAGCACCTTACAGCGCCAGGGGACCGGGGAGCTGTTTTTT.

The rearrangement uses TRBV6-6 and TRBJ2-7; no definite D call. V lost 4 bases and J lost 3, with 10 bases in between. Germline CDR1 is MNHNY and CDR2 is SVGAGI (reference sequence). The CDR3 has 13 amino acids. DNA for the CDR3: TGTGCCAGCAGTTCCGGTCGGGTCTACGAGCAGTACTTC. It yields the protein CASSSGRVYEQYF.

CDR3 residues: CASRDTGASYNSPLHF. The CDR3 DNA reads as TGTGCCAGTCGCGATACAGGGGCGTCCTATAATTCACCCCTCCACTTT. The chain joins TRBV19 to TRBJ1-6, with TRBD1 identical over 7 bases. The germline V gene encodes CDR1 LNHDA and CDR2 SQIVND (reference sequence). After removal of 8 bases from V and 1 base from J, the junction contained 8 bases not matched to a gene. The CDR3 is 16 residues long.

This clone has a handful of counts. The chain carries TRBV25-1 and TRBJ1-1; 8 bases are a match to TRBD1. Germline values: CDR1 MGHDK, CDR2 SYGVNS. This CDR3 has 14 residues. The junction had 7 bases not matched to a gene; V was cut back by 5 bases and J by 5 bases. CDR3 in DNA: TGTGCCAGCAGTATTCAGGGGGCGTGGACTGAAGCTTTCTTT. This sequence encodes CASSIQGAWTEAFF.

This sequence joins TRBV9 and TRBJ2-1; D gene ambiguous. V gave up 2 bases and J gave up 9 bases, with 12 bases separating them. Germline CDR1 and CDR2: SGDLS and YYNGEE. The CDR3 has 13 amino acids. CDR3 DNA: TGTGCCAGCAGCGTGACCCCCGTGTCTGAGCAGTTCTTC. It yields the protein CASSVTPVSEQFF.

This clone has a single count. The V gene is TRBV19, the J gene TRBJ1-5; a possible D gene is TRBD1 (6 bases). This CDR3 is built from 14 residues. V lost 5 bases and J lost 6, with 14 bases in between. Per germline, CDR1 LNHDA and CDR2 SQIVND (reference sequence). The CDR3 DNA reads as TGTGCCAGTAGTGCCATCAGGGGAGCTCAGCCCCAGCATTTT. Amino acids: CASSAIRGAQPQHF.

This clone was found once. The J gene is TRBJ1-6, the V gene TRBV28, with 7 positions matching TRBD1. Per germline, CDR1 MDHEN and CDR2 SYDVKM. The CDR3 consists of 15 residues. V shed 4 bases, J shed 8 bases, and the junction held 8 bases outside the gene matches. CDR3 amino acids: CASSYRGHDYSPLHF. The CDR3 region has the DNA TGTGCCAGCAGTTACAGGGGTCACGACTATTCACCCCTCCACTTT.

The chain combines TRBV10-3 with TRBJ1-3; no definite D call. Trimming stripped 0 bases from V and 0 bases from J, with 6 bases between. CDR3 length: 15 amino acids. CDR1 and CDR2 (germline): ENHRY, SYGVKD. This CDR3 reads CAISESMSSGNTIYF. The DNA for the CDR3 is TGTGCCATCAGTGAGTCCATGAGCTCTGGAAACACCATATATTTT.

J is TRBJ2-1 and V is TRBV5-1, with no clear D. This CDR3 region has 14 residues. The V and J ends lost 5 bases and 0 bases respectively, with 9 bases between them. Germline-derived CDR1 and CDR2 are SGHRS and YFSETQ. Here the CDR3 DNA reads TGCGCCAGCAGTCCTTGGAGCTCCTACAATGAGCAGTTCTTC. Translating gives CASSPWSSYNEQFF.

The V gene is TRBV2, the J gene TRBJ1-2; D unresolved. Trimming took off 3 bases at V and 7 bases at J, with 9 bases between the two ends. Germline CDR1 reads SNHLY; CDR2 reads FYNNEI. The CDR3 runs to 12 residues. CDR3: CASSDGGFGYTF. CDR3 bases: TGTGCCAGCAGTGACGGAGGGTTTGGCTACACCTTC.

This clone was seen more than once but under ten times. The chain employs TRBV15 and TRBJ1-5, with D tentatively TRBD1 (6 bases). Trimming shortened V by 8 bases and J by 1 base, and 12 bases separated the two germline ends. The CDR3 contains 14 residues. From germline, CDR1 is LNHNV and CDR2 YYDKDF (reference sequence). The CDR3 bases are TGTGCCACCGCAGGGGATATGAGCAATCAGCCCCAGCATTTT. The encoded protein is CATAGDMSNQPQHF.

The V gene is TRBV4-3, the J gene TRBJ1-2; 7 bases map to TRBD1. V lost 0 bases and J lost 4; bases outside the gene matches: 5. The CDR3 has 15 amino acids. Germline assignment: CDR1 LGHNA and CDR2 YSLEER. The CDR3 loop reads CASSQDRQGGYGYTF. As DNA, the CDR3 is TGCGCCAGCAGCCAAGATCGACAGGGAGGCTATGGCTACACCTTC.